Listed below are T cell receptor beta chains from one sample, sequenced in a study of T cells in Graves' hyperthyroidism and ophthalmopathy. Via MiXCR, TCRdb re-called the multiplex PCR reads, giving one row per CDR3 protein. Among a few hundred thousand distinct CDR3 sequences listed, 15% to 20% were seen once. Input material: blood. The receptors stem from a woman under 40 with Graves' ophthalmopathy. The CDR3 runs from the conserved cysteine through the conserved F or W. Each record gives: clone size, D gene, V gene, J gene, CDR3 DNA, CDR3 protein. The D gene is left open where the match is weak. Not all rows give a size; the values are once, few, many and, for expanded clones, a class.

clone_size: many
d_call: -
v_call: TRBV11-2
j_call: TRBJ2-7
cdr3_nt: TGTGCCAGCAGCTTAGAGGGGCTACTCTACGAGCAGTACTTC
cdr3_aa: CASSLEGLLYEQYF

clone_size: many
d_call: -
v_call: TRBV20-1
j_call: TRBJ2-1
cdr3_nt: TGTAGTGCCGGTCGGACCTTGTACAATGAGCAGTTCTTC
cdr3_aa: CSAGRTLYNEQFF

clone_size: few
d_call: -
v_call: TRBV7-8
j_call: TRBJ2-1
cdr3_nt: TGTGCCAGCAGCTCCCCGGGACCATACAATGAGCAGTTCTTC
cdr3_aa: CASSSPGPYNEQFF

clone_size: many
d_call: TRBD2
v_call: TRBV6-1
j_call: TRBJ2-7
cdr3_nt: TGTGCCAGCAGGCGGGGGGCTTTAACCTACGAGCAGTACTTC
cdr3_aa: CASRRGALTYEQYF

clone_size: few
d_call: -
v_call: TRBV30
j_call: TRBJ1-4
cdr3_nt: TGTGCCTGGAGCCCAGATTCCAAACTGTTTTTT
cdr3_aa: CAWSPDSKLFF

clone_size: many
d_call: TRBD1
v_call: TRBV2
j_call: TRBJ1-5
cdr3_nt: TGTGCCAGCAGTCTAGGGGGACAGCCAGGGCAGCCCCAGCATTTT
cdr3_aa: CASSLGGQPGQPQHF

clone_size: few
d_call: -
v_call: TRBV9
j_call: TRBJ2-1
cdr3_nt: TGTGCCAGCAGCACACTCCCGGCGACGAATGAGCAGTTCTTC
cdr3_aa: CASSTLPATNEQFF

clone_size: many
d_call: -
v_call: TRBV28
j_call: TRBJ2-3
cdr3_nt: TGTGCCAGCAGCCCTTCCGACTCTAGGGCGGATACGCAGTATTTT
cdr3_aa: CASSPSDSRADTQYF

clone_size: -
d_call: -
v_call: TRBV4-3
j_call: TRBJ2-2
cdr3_nt: TGCGCCAGCAGCCAAGATCGAGGCTATATTGGGGAGCTGTTTTTT
cdr3_aa: CASSQDRGYIGELFF

clone_size: -
d_call: TRBD1
v_call: TRBV3-1
j_call: TRBJ2-1
cdr3_nt: TGTGCCAGCAGCCATTTGTCCCAGGGGGACAATGAGCAGTTCTTC
cdr3_aa: CASSHLSQGDNEQFF

clone_size: many
d_call: -
v_call: TRBV30
j_call: TRBJ2-5
cdr3_nt: TGTGCCTGGAGGTCCTCGGGAGAGACCCAGTACTTC
cdr3_aa: CAWRSSGETQYF

clone_size: -
d_call: -
v_call: TRBV27
j_call: TRBJ1-2
cdr3_nt: TGTGCCAGCAGTTCGAGGGAGGATGACTATGGCTACACCTTC
cdr3_aa: CASSSREDDYGYTF

clone_size: -
d_call: -
v_call: TRBV7-9
j_call: TRBJ1-2
cdr3_nt: TGTGCCAGCAGCTTAAGTAGGGATAACTATGGCTACACCTTC
cdr3_aa: CASSLSRDNYGYTF

clone_size: -
d_call: -
v_call: TRBV27
j_call: TRBJ1-2
cdr3_nt: TGTGCCAGCAGCTCCGGGGGGGGATTTAACTATGGCTACACCTTC
cdr3_aa: CASSSGGGFNYGYTF

clone_size: -
d_call: -
v_call: TRBV30
j_call: TRBJ1-2
cdr3_nt: TGTGCCTGGAGTTTACGGGGGTTTCGCGGCTACACCTTC
cdr3_aa: CAWSLRGFRGYTF

clone_size: many
d_call: -
v_call: TRBV20-1
j_call: TRBJ2-3
cdr3_nt: TGCAGTGCTACACCACAGGGGGCTAGCGGGAGCACAGATACGCAGTATTTT
cdr3_aa: CSATPQGASGSTDTQYF

clone_size: many
d_call: -
v_call: TRBV24-1
j_call: TRBJ2-1
cdr3_nt: TGTGCCACCAGTGACGTAAGGAACAATGAGCAGTTCTTC
cdr3_aa: CATSDVRNNEQFF

clone_size: -
d_call: TRBD1
v_call: TRBV20-1
j_call: TRBJ1-6
cdr3_nt: TGCAGTGCTAGAAAACCGACAGGGCCTTATAATTCACCCCTCCACTTT
cdr3_aa: CSARKPTGPYNSPLHF

clone_size: many
d_call: -
v_call: TRBV12-3/TRBV12-4
j_call: TRBJ2-5
cdr3_nt: TGTGCCAGCAGTTGGGATGAGACCCAGTACTTC
cdr3_aa: CASSWDETQYF

clone_size: few
d_call: -
v_call: TRBV7-3
j_call: TRBJ2-3
cdr3_nt: TGTGCCAGCAGCTTCGACAGGTCTAGCACAGATACGCAGTATTTT
cdr3_aa: CASSFDRSSTDTQYF

clone_size: few
d_call: TRBD1
v_call: TRBV7-6
j_call: TRBJ2-3
cdr3_nt: TGTGCCAGCAGCTCGCCGGGACAGGGGGTCAGAGATACGCAGTATTTT
cdr3_aa: CASSSPGQGVRDTQYF

clone_size: many
d_call: -
v_call: TRBV7-2
j_call: TRBJ2-3
cdr3_nt: TGTGCCAGCAGCTTAGTGGCTAGCACAGATACGCAGTATTTT
cdr3_aa: CASSLVASTDTQYF

clone_size: -
d_call: -
v_call: TRBV28
j_call: TRBJ2-5
cdr3_nt: TGTGCCAGCAGTTTTGTGGGACAAGAGACCCAGTACTTC
cdr3_aa: CASSFVGQETQYF

clone_size: many
d_call: -
v_call: TRBV6-5
j_call: TRBJ2-2
cdr3_nt: TGTGCCAGCAGTTACGATGTGTCAGGGCAGTCCGGGGAGCTGTTTTTT
cdr3_aa: CASSYDVSGQSGELFF

clone_size: many
d_call: -
v_call: TRBV30
j_call: TRBJ2-5
cdr3_nt: TGTGCCTGGAGTTTAGGTCTTAGAGGTCGGACCCAGTACTTC
cdr3_aa: CAWSLGLRGRTQYF

clone_size: -
d_call: -
v_call: TRBV19
j_call: TRBJ2-6
cdr3_nt: TGTGCCAGTAGTCAACCTCTGGGGGCTGGGGCCAACGTCCTGACTTTC
cdr3_aa: CASSQPLGAGANVLTF

clone_size: few
d_call: -
v_call: TRBV12-3/TRBV12-4
j_call: TRBJ2-3
cdr3_nt: TGTGCCAGCAGGAAAAACAGGAACCGAGATACGCAGTATTTT
cdr3_aa: CASRKNRNRDTQYF

clone_size: many
d_call: TRBD1
v_call: TRBV2
j_call: TRBJ2-7
cdr3_nt: TGTGCCAGCAAACGGACAGGGGCAGGGGCTTACGAGCAGTACTTC
cdr3_aa: CASKRTGAGAYEQYF

clone_size: few
d_call: -
v_call: TRBV4-3
j_call: TRBJ2-7
cdr3_nt: TGCGCCAGCAGCCTTTTTAGGGACACCTACGAGCAGTACTTC
cdr3_aa: CASSLFRDTYEQYF

clone_size: -
d_call: -
v_call: TRBV29-1
j_call: TRBJ1-1
cdr3_nt: TGCAGCTCACGCGAGGCCGGGGGAGGGGCTGAAGCTTTCTTT
cdr3_aa: CSSREAGGGAEAFF

clone_size: few
d_call: -
v_call: TRBV20-1
j_call: TRBJ2-7
cdr3_nt: TGCAGTGTCCCGACTGGGGGGCACGAGCAGTACTTC
cdr3_aa: CSVPTGGHEQYF

clone_size: many
d_call: TRBD1
v_call: TRBV3-1
j_call: TRBJ1-1
cdr3_nt: TGTGCCAGCAGCCGGGACAGGGAGGTGAACACTGAAGCTTTCTTT
cdr3_aa: CASSRDREVNTEAFF